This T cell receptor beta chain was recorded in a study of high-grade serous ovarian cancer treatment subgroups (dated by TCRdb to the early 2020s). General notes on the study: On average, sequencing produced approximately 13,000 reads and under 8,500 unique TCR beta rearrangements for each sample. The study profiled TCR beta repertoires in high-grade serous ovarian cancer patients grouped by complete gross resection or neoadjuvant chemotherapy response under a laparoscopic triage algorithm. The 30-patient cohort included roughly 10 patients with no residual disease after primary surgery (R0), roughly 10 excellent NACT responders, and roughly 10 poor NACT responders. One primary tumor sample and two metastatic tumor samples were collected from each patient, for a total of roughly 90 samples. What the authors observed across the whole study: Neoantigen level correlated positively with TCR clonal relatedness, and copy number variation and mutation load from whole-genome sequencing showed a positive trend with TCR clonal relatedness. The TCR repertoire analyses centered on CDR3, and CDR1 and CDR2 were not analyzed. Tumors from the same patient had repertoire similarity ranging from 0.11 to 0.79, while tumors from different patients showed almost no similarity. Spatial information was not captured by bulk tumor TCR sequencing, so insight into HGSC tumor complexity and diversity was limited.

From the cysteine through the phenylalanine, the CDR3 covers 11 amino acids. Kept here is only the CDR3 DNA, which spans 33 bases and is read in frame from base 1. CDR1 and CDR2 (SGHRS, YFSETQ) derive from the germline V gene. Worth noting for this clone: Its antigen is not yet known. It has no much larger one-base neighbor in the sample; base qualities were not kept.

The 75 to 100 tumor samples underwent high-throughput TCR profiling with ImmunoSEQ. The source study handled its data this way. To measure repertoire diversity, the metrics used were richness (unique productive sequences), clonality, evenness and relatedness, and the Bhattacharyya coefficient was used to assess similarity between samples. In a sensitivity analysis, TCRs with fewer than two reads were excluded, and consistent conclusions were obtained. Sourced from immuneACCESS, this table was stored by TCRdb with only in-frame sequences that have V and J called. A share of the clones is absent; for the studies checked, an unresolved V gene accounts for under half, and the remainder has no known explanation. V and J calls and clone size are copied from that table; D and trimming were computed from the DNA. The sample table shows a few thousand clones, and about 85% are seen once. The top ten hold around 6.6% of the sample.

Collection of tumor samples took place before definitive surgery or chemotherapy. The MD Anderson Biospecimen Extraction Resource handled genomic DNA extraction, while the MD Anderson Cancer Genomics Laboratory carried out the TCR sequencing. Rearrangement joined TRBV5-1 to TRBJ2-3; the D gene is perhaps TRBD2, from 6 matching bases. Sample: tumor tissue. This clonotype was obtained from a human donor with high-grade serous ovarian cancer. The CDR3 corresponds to CATGRAGTEYF. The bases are TGCGCGACGGGACGAGCGGGCACGGAGTATTTT.